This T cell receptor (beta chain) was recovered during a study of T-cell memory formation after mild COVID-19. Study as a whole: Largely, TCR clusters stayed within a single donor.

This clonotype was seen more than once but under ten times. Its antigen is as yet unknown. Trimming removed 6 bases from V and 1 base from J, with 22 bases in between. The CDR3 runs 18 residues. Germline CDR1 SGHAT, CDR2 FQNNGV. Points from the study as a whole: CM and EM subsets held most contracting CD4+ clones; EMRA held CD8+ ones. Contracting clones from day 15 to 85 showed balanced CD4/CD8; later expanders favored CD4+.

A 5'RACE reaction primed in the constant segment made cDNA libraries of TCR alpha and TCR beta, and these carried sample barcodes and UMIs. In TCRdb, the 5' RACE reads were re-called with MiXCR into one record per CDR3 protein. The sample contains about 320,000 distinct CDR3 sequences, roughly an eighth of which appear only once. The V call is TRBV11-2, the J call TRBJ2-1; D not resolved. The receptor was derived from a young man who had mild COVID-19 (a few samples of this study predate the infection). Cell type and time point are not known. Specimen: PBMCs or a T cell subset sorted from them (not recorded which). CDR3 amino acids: CASRRYEFGGHSYNEQFF. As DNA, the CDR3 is TGTGCCAGCAGGAGGTATGAATTTGGCGGCCATTCCTACAATGAGCAGTTCTTC.